This T cell receptor (beta chain) was identified in a study of T-cell reconstitution after alpha-beta-depleted transplantation in children. Whole-study findings and limits: T-cell numbers and diversity, one year after transplant, stemmed largely from T cells that were newly produced.

This clonotype has a count of ten or more. Its antigen is not identified. The TCRbeta library incorporated unique molecular identifiers. TCRdb independently ran MiXCR on the PCR reads; one entry per CDR3 protein. Altogether approximately 500,000 distinct CDR3 sequences are present, roughly 10% being singletons, with the ten largest covering about 2%. The CDR3 is 16 residues long. Germline values: CDR1 SGHTA, CDR2 FQGNSA. V was cut by 6 bases and J by 4 bases, with 18 bases left in between. This sequence joins TRBV7-2 and TRBJ2-2; D is undetermined. This TCR was sampled from a child younger than 10 with inherited bone marrow failure, due to receive a stem cell transplant. The sequencing here drew on PBMCs, taken before TCRalphabeta/CD19-depleted stem cell transplant. CDR3: CASSLRIYHRTGELFF. The CDR3, as DNA: TGTGCCAGCAGTCTTAGAATATACCACCGCACCGGGGAGCTGTTTTTT.